Listed below are T cell receptor beta chains from one sample, sequenced in a study of molecular identifiers for immune sequencing clone quantification. MiXCR, run by TCRdb on the PCR reads, gives a single entry per CDR3 protein. The table shows under 650,000 distinct CDR3 sequences, with 15% to 20% occurring only once. The sequenced material came from naive CD8+ T cells from blood, with Jurkat cell RNA spiked in. The receptors here all came from a human donor in good health. Some libraries in this study had Jurkat cell RNA spiked in. Both conserved end residues are part of each CDR3. The D gene is left open where the match is weak. Size is omitted from some rows. Given values are once, few, many or a class for expanded clones.

abundance | j_gene | d_gene | v_gene | CDR3nt | CDR3aa
many | TRBJ2-3 | TRBD2 | TRBV4-1 | TGCGCCAGCAGCCAAGATCCATTATTTTATTGGACTAGCCGCCCTAGCACAGATACGCAGTATTTT | CASSQDPLFYWTSRPSTDTQYF
few | TRBJ2-7 | TRBD2 | TRBV4-3 | TGCGCCAGCAGCCAAAGCCTAGCGGACTACGAGCAGTACTTC | CASSQSLADYEQYF
many | TRBJ1-1 | - | TRBV18 | TGTGCCAGCTCACCACCAGCAAGGATGAACACTGAAGCTTTCTTT | CASSPPARMNTEAFF
many | TRBJ1-1 | - | TRBV3-1 | TGTGCCAGCAGCCAAGTGGGCGAGAACACTGAAGCTTTCTTT | CASSQVGENTEAFF
few | TRBJ2-1 | - | TRBV10-1 | TGCGCCAGCAGTGAGATGACAAATGAGCAGTTCTTC | CASSEMTNEQFF
many | TRBJ2-1 | - | TRBV6-6 | TGTGCCAGCAGCCCGGGCACGAATGAGCAGTTCTTC | CASSPGTNEQFF
few | TRBJ1-3 | - | TRBV10-2 | TGCGCCAGCAGCTCAGACAGAAACTCTGGAAACACCATATATTTT | CASSSDRNSGNTIYF
- | TRBJ2-7 | TRBD2 | TRBV27 | TGTGCCAGCAGCGCCCTCACTGTTGGCGGGAGGGGGTACGAGCAGTACTTC | CASSALTVGGRGYEQYF
few | TRBJ1-1 | - | TRBV4-2 | TGTGCCAGCAGCCTTAACAGGGAGGGCACTGAAGCTTTCTTT | CASSLNREGTEAFF
many | TRBJ1-4 | TRBD1 | TRBV2 | TGTGCCAGCAGTCCTGACAGGGTCTATGATGAAAAACTGTTTTTT | CASSPDRVYDEKLFF
many | TRBJ2-7 | - | TRBV28 | TGTGCCAGCAGTTTCAGGGGGGGCAGGTCCTACGAGCAGTACTTC | CASSFRGGRSYEQYF
few | TRBJ2-1 | - | TRBV15 | TGTGCCACCAGCAGGGACAGCTACTACAATGAGCAGTTCTTC | CATSRDSYYNEQFF
many | TRBJ2-7 | - | TRBV4-2 | TGTGCCAGCAGACAGGACAGCTCCTACGAGCAGTACTTC | CASRQDSSYEQYF
many | TRBJ1-1 | TRBD1 | TRBV6-2/TRBV6-3 | TGTGCCAGCAGCGACAGGGGCGGCGATGAAGCTTTCTTT | CASSDRGGDEAFF
many | TRBJ2-1 | - | TRBV12-3/TRBV12-4 | TGTGCCAGCACCCAGCATGTGGGGGGTGAGCAGTTCTTC | CASTQHVGGEQFF
many | TRBJ1-1 | TRBD1 | TRBV5-6 | TGTGCCAGCAGCACCGTCAGGGGGCAAACTGAAGCTTTCTTT | CASSTVRGQTEAFF
few | TRBJ1-2 | - | TRBV24-1 | TGTGCCACCAGTAAGGGTGACTATGGCTACACCTTC | CATSKGDYGYTF
many | TRBJ2-3 | - | TRBV6-5 | TGTGCCAGCAGTTACTCGGGCTCGGAGGCGGCAGATACGCAGTATTTT | CASSYSGSEAADTQYF
- | TRBJ2-1 | - | TRBV27 | TGTGCCAGCAGTAAAACAGCGGCTGAGCAGTTCTTC | CASSKTAAEQFF
many | TRBJ1-1 | - | TRBV30 | TGTGCCTGGAGTGTACAAATCACTGAAGCTTTCTTT | CAWSVQITEAFF
many | TRBJ2-5 | TRBD2 | TRBV9 | TGTGCCAGCAGCGTATGGGAGGGGCAAGAGACCCAGTACTTC | CASSVWEGQETQYF
few | TRBJ2-7 | - | TRBV20-1 | TGCAGTGCCCGTGGGTCTACTCCCTCCTACGAGCAGTACTTC | CSARGSTPSYEQYF
many | TRBJ2-3 | - | TRBV6-1 | TGTGCCAGCAGTGAAGAACTCTGGGCAGTGTTCACAGATACGCAGTATTTT | CASSEELWAVFTDTQYF